These T cell receptor beta chains were read from a single sample in a study of T cells in Graves' hyperthyroidism and ophthalmopathy. TCRdb used MiXCR to reprocess the multiplex PCR reads, holding one entry per CDR3 protein. Of about 26,000 distinct CDR3 sequences listed, roughly 46% were seen once; the top ten hold about a tenth. Sample: blood. The source of these receptors is a woman aged 25 to 39 with Graves' hyperthyroidism. Each CDR3 is given with its conserved first and last residue. A D gene is named only where the DNA matches it firmly. Expanded clones get a size class; other rows say once, few or many, or leave the size out.

>TRBJ2-1|TRBV5-1|many|NA
TGCGCCAGCAGCTTCTCTCAGTACAATGAGCAGTTCTTC
CASSFSQYNEQFF
>TRBJ2-5|TRBV5-8|many|TRBD1
TGTGCCAGCAGCTCGGACAGGGGGACCCAGTACTTC
CASSSDRGTQYF
>TRBJ1-4|TRBV29-1|medium-sized|NA
TGCAGCGCAGGGGACGGAAGTAATGAAAAACTGTTTTTT
CSAGDGSNEKLFF
>TRBJ1-6|TRBV7-3|medium-sized|TRBD1
TGTGCCAGCAGCTTAATAGGACAGGGGGGTAATTCACCCCTCCACTTT
CASSLIGQGGNSPLHF
>TRBJ2-1|TRBV19|NA|TRBD2
TGTGCCAGTAGCCCCTTAAGTTTAGCGGGATCCTACAATGAGCAGTTCTTC
CASSPLSLAGSYNEQFF
>TRBJ2-5|TRBV12-3/TRBV12-4|many|NA
TGTGCCAGCAGTTTAAGTAGTTGGCGGCCGCAAGAGACCCAGTACTTC
CASSLSSWRPQETQYF
>TRBJ1-1|TRBV10-2|once|NA
TGCGCCTCCTACGACGGCGAGGGCCGGAACACTGAAGCTTTCTTT
CASYDGEGRNTEAFF
>TRBJ2-7|TRBV29-1|NA|TRBD2
TGCAGCGTTGCTAGCGGAATCTCCTACGAGCAGTACTTC
CSVASGISYEQYF
>TRBJ1-2|TRBV20-1|medium-sized|NA
TGCAGTGCTAGAGTTGGGAATGGCTACACCTTC
CSARVGNGYTF
>TRBJ2-2|TRBV29-1|medium-sized|NA
TGCAGCGTTGAAGAAACTACAGGTATCACCGGGGAGCTGTTTTTT
CSVEETTGITGELFF
>TRBJ1-1|TRBV12-3/TRBV12-4|many|TRBD1
TGTGCCAGCAGTTCTATTAGGGGGCTAACTTTCTTT
CASSSIRGLTFF
>TRBJ2-7|TRBV20-1|many|NA
TGCAGTGCTAGTGGTTCGGCGGGGAGCTCCTACGAGCAGTACTTC
CSASGSAGSSYEQYF
>TRBJ2-1|TRBV2|many|NA
TGTGCCAGCAGTTATGGGAGTTTCGACAATGAGCAGTTCTTC
CASSYGSFDNEQFF
>TRBJ2-7|TRBV19|NA|TRBD1
TGTGCCAGTAGTTCCGGGACAGGGGGGTACGAGCAGTACTTC
CASSSGTGGYEQYF
>TRBJ2-7|TRBV20-1|many|TRBD2
TGCAGTGCTGGAGCGGGAGGGCCCTCGGGGGAGCAGTACTTC
CSAGAGGPSGEQYF
>TRBJ2-7|TRBV2|NA|TRBD2
TGTGCTAGACTAGCGGGCCGGGGGAGCTCCTACGAGCAGTACTTC
CARLAGRGSSYEQYF
>TRBJ1-5|TRBV12-3/TRBV12-4|many|NA
TGTGCCAGCAGTTTATCAGGGGTGAACCAGCCCCAGCATTTT
CASSLSGVNQPQHF
>TRBJ1-1|TRBV10-3|NA|TRBD1
TGTGCCTCGTCCAGGGGGACGAACCTGAACACTGAAGCTTTCTTT
CASSRGTNLNTEAFF
>TRBJ2-3|TRBV10-1|medium-sized|NA
TGCGCCAGCAGCGAGGACAGCACAGATACGCAGTATTTT
CASSEDSTDTQYF
>TRBJ2-7|TRBV29-1|medium-sized|NA
TGCAGCGTCGAGGTGGTGGCGGAGCAGTACTTC
CSVEVVAEQYF
>TRBJ1-2|TRBV19|medium-sized|NA
TGTGCCAGTAATAATCTAGGGGCTAAGAATGGCTACACCTTC
CASNNLGAKNGYTF
>TRBJ2-2|TRBV7-3|many|TRBD1
TGTGCCAGCAGCTCCAGACAGGGGGGTACCGGGGAGCTGTTTTTT
CASSSRQGGTGELFF
>TRBJ2-1|TRBV15|medium-sized|TRBD1
TGTGCCACCAGCCGACAGGGGAAAGGTGAGCAGTTCTTC
CATSRQGKGEQFF
>TRBJ1-5|TRBV2|NA|NA
TGTGCCAGCAGCCTCGGGCAGAGCGGCAATCAGCCCCCGCATTTT
CASSLGQSGNQPPHF
>TRBJ2-1|TRBV9|medium-sized|TRBD1
TGTGCCAGCAGCGCGTGGACAGGGGACAATGAGCAGTTCTTC
CASSAWTGDNEQFF
>TRBJ1-4|TRBV4-1|many|NA
TGCGCCAGCAGCCGGGAACCGGAGACCGAAAAACTGTTTTTT
CASSREPETEKLFF
>TRBJ1-4|TRBV7-8|medium-sized|NA
TGTGCCAGCAGCCCCCCACCAACTAATGAAAAACTGTTTTTT
CASSPPPTNEKLFF
>TRBJ1-5|TRBV7-2|medium-sized|NA
TGTGCCAGCAGCTACCTAAGGCAGCCCCAGCATTTT
CASSYLRQPQHF
>TRBJ2-5|TRBV18|many|TRBD1
TGTGCCAGCTCACCGGAGACAGGGCGGGTGACCCAGTACTTC
CASSPETGRVTQYF
>TRBJ1-1|TRBV11-3|NA|NA
TGTGCCAGCAACTTGCTTCCCACCGGGACAATCGAAGCTTTCTTT
CASNLLPTGTIEAFF
>TRBJ1-2|TRBV19|many|NA
TGTGCCAGTATCCCGGGGGGCCAATCAAGCTATGGCTACACCTTC
CASIPGGQSSYGYTF
>TRBJ2-1|TRBV24-1|medium-sized|NA
TGTGCCACCAGTGATAAGAGGGATGAGCAGTTCTTC
CATSDKRDEQFF
>TRBJ2-1|TRBV19|medium-sized|NA
TGTGCCAGTAGTATCGGACTAAACAATGAGCAGTTCTTC
CASSIGLNNEQFF
>TRBJ2-7|TRBV6-2/TRBV6-3|many|NA
TGTGCCAGCAGGAAAGGACGGACCTTCGAGGGAGGCGAGCAGTACTTC
CASRKGRTFEGGEQYF
>TRBJ2-1|TRBV20-1|many|TRBD1
TGCAGTGCTCCCGACAGGGGCAAAATCAATGAGCAGTTCTTC
CSAPDRGKINEQFF
>TRBJ1-6|TRBV19|medium-sized|TRBD1
TGTGCCAGTACCCGGACAGGTAGAGCGAGTAATTCACCCCTCCACTTT
CASTRTGRASNSPLHF
>TRBJ2-5|TRBV20-1|NA|NA
TGCAGTGCTAGAAGGGGGAGCAGTCAGCCCCAGTACTTC
CSARRGSSQPQYF
>TRBJ2-1|TRBV19|NA|NA
TGTGCCAGTAGTGTCAGCGGCAATGAGCAGTTCTTC
CASSVSGNEQFF
>TRBJ2-2|TRBV4-2|many|TRBD2
TGTGCCAGCAGCCAACCCCTTGGACTAGCGGGAGTAGATTCCGGGGAGCTGTTTTTT
CASSQPLGLAGVDSGELFF
>TRBJ1-2|TRBV2|few|TRBD1
TGTGCCAGCAGTAACTACAGGGGGCAAGGCTACACCTTC
CASSNYRGQGYTF
>TRBJ1-2|TRBV5-1|medium-sized|NA
TGCGCCAGCAGCTTGGAACAGCGTAGCTACACCTTC
CASSLEQRSYTF
>TRBJ2-1|TRBV12-3/TRBV12-4|many|NA
TGTGCCAGCAGTTCCCGGTCTGAGCAGTTCTTC
CASSSRSEQFF
>TRBJ2-7|TRBV6-1|NA|TRBD2
TGTGCCAGCAGACTAGCGGGGACTAACGAGCAGTACTTC
CASRLAGTNEQYF
>TRBJ2-1|TRBV12-3/TRBV12-4|many|NA
TGTGCCAGCAGTTTGAACTCCTACAATGAGCAGTTCTTC
CASSLNSYNEQFF
>TRBJ2-2|TRBV19|NA|TRBD2
TGTGCCAGTATTGGGCGGGAGCGAGACACCGGGGAGCTGTTTTTT
CASIGRERDTGELFF
>TRBJ2-6|TRBV28|many|NA
TGTGCCGCAAGGGAATCTGGGGCCAACGTCCTGACTTTC
CAARESGANVLTF
>TRBJ2-7|TRBV2|NA|TRBD1
TGTGCCAGCACCCGGCAGGGGGTCTCCGAGCAGTACTTC
CASTRQGVSEQYF
>TRBJ2-1|TRBV20-1|many|NA
TGCGGTGCTAGATTGAGTGTAGCACACTCCTACAATGAGCAGTTCTTC
CGARLSVAHSYNEQFF
>TRBJ1-2|TRBV9|medium-sized|NA
TGTGCCAGCAGCGTCGGAAGGATTAACTATGGCTACACCTTC
CASSVGRINYGYTF
>TRBJ1-2|TRBV2|once|NA
TGTGCCAGCAGGAGATCAGGGTACTATGGCTACACCTTC
CASRRSGYYGYTF
>TRBJ2-3|TRBV20-1|many|TRBD2
TGCAGTGCTAGAAAGGGGTTCGGAGCGGGAAGCACAGATACGCAGTATTTT
CSARKGFGAGSTDTQYF
>TRBJ2-3|TRBV2|medium-sized|TRBD2
TGTGCCAGCAGTGTCGGGACTAGCGGGAAGACAGATACGCAGTATTTT
CASSVGTSGKTDTQYF
>TRBJ2-7|TRBV29-1|NA|NA
TGCAGCGGATCGGGGGCCTACGAGCAGTACTTC
CSGSGAYEQYF
>TRBJ1-5|TRBV27|many|NA
TGTGCCAGCACCAGGACGGGTATTGGCAATCAGCCCCAGCATTTT
CASTRTGIGNQPQHF